The 9 T cell receptor beta chains presented below share a single source sample, sequenced in a study of breast tumors, draining lymph nodes, adjacent tissues. One entry per CDR3 protein results from TCRdb running MiXCR on the multiplex PCR reads. The data hold fewer than 150,000 distinct CDR3 sequences, with approximately 22% observed a single time. The lymph nodes were axillary draining lymph nodes from breast cancer patients. Sequencing input: axillary lymph node tissue. The receptors derive from a female donor with breast cancer. Some clones in this sample may be carry-over from other donors' samples.

With respect to this clonotype: The junction and the germline gene differ at one end; a read error may be behind it. The chain links TRBV12-3 or TRBV12-4 to TRBJ2-3; D remains unclear. This CDR3 spans 13 amino acids. CDR3 protein: CAGSFASTDTRYF. In DNA form, the CDR3 reads TGTGCCGGCAGTTTTGCGAGCACAGATACGCGGTATTTT.

A remark on this clonotype: A clone one base away is much larger, so this may be a read error. This rearrangement joins TRBV2 to TRBJ1-2; no firm D call. V lost 5 bases, J lost 11 bases, and 12 bases lay in between. CDR1 SNHLY and CDR2 FYNNEI come from the germline V gene. The CDR3 is made up of 11 amino acids. As DNA, the CDR3 is TGTGCCAGCAGTCCAGACGCCGAGTACACCTTC. The encoded protein is CASSPDAEYTF.

Many counts were recorded for this clonotype. The chain combines TRBV19 with TRBJ2-3; no clear D. Germline CDR1 reads LNHDA; CDR2 reads SQIVND (reference sequence). The CDR3 spans 13 residues. Trimming stripped 5 bases from V and 6 bases from J, with 12 bases between. CDR3: CASSATPLDTQYF. Here the CDR3 DNA reads TGTGCCAGTAGTGCGACCCCGCTGGATACGCAGTATTTT.

This clonotype has at least ten counts. J is TRBJ2-2 and V is TRBV5-4; D gene ambiguous. Germline V gene sequence: CDR1 SGHNT, CDR2 YYREEE (reference sequence). The CDR3 covers 14 residues. The V gene lost 6 bases and the J gene lost 5 bases, with 14 bases spanning the gap. The DNA of the CDR3 is TGTGCCAGCATCAAGACACCTTCTACCGGGGAGCTGTTTTTT. It translates to CASIKTPSTGELFF.

This clonotype was picked up many times. This rearrangement joins TRBV19 to TRBJ2-7; the match to TRBD1 covers 9 bases. The germline CDR1 and CDR2 sequences are LNHDA and SQIVND (reference sequence). CDR3 size: 14 residues. The V and J ends lost 5 bases and 5 bases, in that order; junction bases with no gene match: 7. CDR3 region: CASSDGTGSHEQYF. The CDR3 nucleotides read TGTGCCAGTAGTGATGGGACAGGGTCCCACGAGCAGTACTTC.

There are many counts of this clonotype. The rearrangement uses TRBV9 and TRBJ2-7; D is tentatively TRBD1 or TRBD2 (6 bases each). In germline, CDR1 is SGDLS, CDR2 YYNGEE. Trimming removed 0 bases from V and 4 bases from J, with 11 bases in between. The CDR3 is made up of 14 amino acids. The CDR3 DNA follows: TGTGCCAGCAGCGTAGCGGGGGACACTTACGAGCAGTACTTC. Its protein product is CASSVAGDTYEQYF.

Ten or more counts support this clonotype. This rearrangement joins TRBV5-1 to TRBJ2-7, with 15 bases lining up with TRBD2. Trimming removed 4 bases from V and 2 bases from J; junction bases left unmatched: 4. The CDR3 is made up of 16 amino acids. The germline CDR1 and CDR2 sequences are SGHRS and YFSETQ. CDR3 amino acids: CASSNGLAGGTYEQYF. CDR3 DNA: TGCGCCAGCAGCAACGGACTAGCGGGAGGGACCTACGAGCAGTACTTC.

At least ten counts were recorded for this clonotype. V gene TRBV20-1 combines with J gene TRBJ2-1; TRBD2 agrees at 7 bases. The ends lost 2 bases at V and 6 bases at J; junction bases unmatched: 25. This CDR3 region has 20 residues. Germline V gene lookup returns CDR1 DFQATT and CDR2 SNEGSKA (reference sequence). The CDR3 protein is CSARLLARKQLATRLNEQFF. CDR3 in DNA: TGCAGTGCTAGACTCCTAGCGCGCAAACAACTAGCGACCAGACTCAATGAGCAGTTCTTC.

About this clonotype itself: One junction end does not reproduce the germline sequence, and a read error may be involved. This chain connects TRBV3-1 to TRBJ1-3; 10 bases map to TRBD1. The CDR3 covers 16 residues. CDR1 is LGHDT, CDR2 YNNKEL, per germline (reference sequence). In nucleotides, the CDR3 is TGTGCCAGCAGCCAGTGGGACAGGGGATTGGGAAACACCATGTATTTT. It translates to CASSQWDRGLGNTMYF.